This T cell receptor (beta chain) comes out of a study of blood T cell repertoires in COVID-19. Study in general: The United States, Italy and Spain supplied acute and convalescent COVID-19 samples. Nucleic acid was either cDNA or gDNA, and it came from T cells, B-cell-depleted T cells, or PBMCs.

Methods used by the authors: The authors estimated nucleated cell counts from reference gene primer amplification. The protocol was immunoSEQ multiplex PCR, while the TCRdb copy is restricted to in-frame clones and leaves out a portion. That table gives V, J and clone size, and the DNA gave D and trimming. This table has some 190,000 clones, 80% to 90% appearing once. Trimming took off 2 bases at V and 7 bases at J, with 5 bases between the two ends. Germline V lookup: CDR1 SQVTM, CDR2 ANQGSEA. The CDR3 spans 10 residues. The rearrangement links TRBV29-1 to TRBJ1-2, with no clear D. Source material: peripheral blood. The TCR was taken from a woman over 75 with acute or convalescent COVID-19. The CDR3: CSVEQFGYTF. CDR3 DNA: TGCAGCGTTGAACAATTTGGCTACACCTTC.